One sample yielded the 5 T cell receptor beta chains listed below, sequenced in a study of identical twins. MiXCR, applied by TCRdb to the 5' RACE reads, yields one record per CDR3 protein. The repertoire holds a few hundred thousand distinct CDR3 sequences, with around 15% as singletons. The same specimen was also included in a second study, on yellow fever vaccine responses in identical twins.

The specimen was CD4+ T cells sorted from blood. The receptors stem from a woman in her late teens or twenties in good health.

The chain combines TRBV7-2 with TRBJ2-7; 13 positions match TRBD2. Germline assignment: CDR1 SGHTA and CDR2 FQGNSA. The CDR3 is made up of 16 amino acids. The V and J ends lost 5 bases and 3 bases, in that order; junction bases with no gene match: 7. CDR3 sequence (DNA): TGTGCCAGCAGCATCACTAGCGGGGGGGCCCACTACGAGCAGTACTTC. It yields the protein CASSITSGGAHYEQYF.

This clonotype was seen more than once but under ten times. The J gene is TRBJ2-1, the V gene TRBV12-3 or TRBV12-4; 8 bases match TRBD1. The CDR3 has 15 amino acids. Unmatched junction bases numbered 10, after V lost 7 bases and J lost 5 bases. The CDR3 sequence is CASIWYAGGHNEQFF. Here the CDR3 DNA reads TGTGCCAGCATTTGGTACGCAGGGGGCCACAATGAGCAGTTCTTC.

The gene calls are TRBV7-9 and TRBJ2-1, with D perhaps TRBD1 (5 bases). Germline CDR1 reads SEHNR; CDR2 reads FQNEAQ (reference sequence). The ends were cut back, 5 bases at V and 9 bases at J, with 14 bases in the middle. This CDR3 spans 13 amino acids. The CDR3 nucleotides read TGTGCCAGCAGCCTCCAGACAGTACCTGAGCAGTTCTTC. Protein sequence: CASSLQTVPEQFF.

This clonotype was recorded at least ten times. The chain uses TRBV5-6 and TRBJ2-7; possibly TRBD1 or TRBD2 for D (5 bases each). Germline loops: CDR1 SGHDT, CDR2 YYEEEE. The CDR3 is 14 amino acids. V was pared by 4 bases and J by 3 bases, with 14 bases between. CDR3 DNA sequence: TGTGCCAGCAGCCTTCGAGGGGTCGTCTACGAGCAGTACTTC. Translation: CASSLRGVVYEQYF.

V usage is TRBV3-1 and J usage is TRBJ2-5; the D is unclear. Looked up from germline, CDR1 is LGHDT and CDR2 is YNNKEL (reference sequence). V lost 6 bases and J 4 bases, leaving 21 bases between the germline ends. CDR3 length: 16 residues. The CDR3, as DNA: TGTGCCAGCAGGACCAAAAACGGGCCGCTCGGAGAGACCCAGTACTTC. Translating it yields CASRTKNGPLGETQYF.